Following are 30 T cell receptor beta chains from one sample sequenced in a study of cytomegalovirus exposure and HLA in healthy donors. The PCR used 60 Vbeta and 13 Jbeta primers. TCRdb keeps only in-frame clones here, not all; method: immunoSEQ multiplex PCR. This repertoire shows about 190,000 clones, around 87% found once; its top ten account for 1% to 1.5%. Sequenced input: PBMCs. Source of these receptors: a young man in good health and CMV-seronegative.

This clone has a single count. This chain joins TRBV5-6 and TRBJ2-5, with D maybe TRBD1 (6 bases). V was trimmed by 0 bases and J by 5 bases, leaving 14 bases between them. This CDR3 has 15 residues. The germline V gene encodes CDR1 SGHDT and CDR2 YYEEEE. The DNA of the CDR3 is TGTGCCAGCAGCTTGGAAAGTGACAGGAGGGAGACCCAGTACTTC. Translating gives CASSLESDRRETQYF.

The chain combines TRBV29-1 with TRBJ2-7; 7 nucleotides match TRBD1. Trimming cost V 1 base and J 4 bases; bases outside gene matches: 10. This CDR3 comprises 15 residues. CDR1 and CDR2 (germline): SQVTM, ANQGSEA. The CDR3 bases are TGCAGCGTTGAAGTTGGTAGAGGGGGCCGATACGAGCAGTACTTC. Amino acids: CSVEVGRGGRYEQYF.

The rearrangement uses TRBV5-1 and TRBJ1-3, with TRBD1 matching over 7 bases. Per the germline V gene, CDR1 is SGHRS and CDR2 is YFSETQ. This CDR3 has 16 amino acids. V was pared by 0 bases and J by 4 bases, with 7 bases of the junction left unmatched. This CDR3 is CASSLGPGGSGNTIYF. The CDR3 coding sequence is TGCGCCAGCAGCTTGGGCCCAGGGGGAAGCGGAAACACCATATATTTT.

The chain employs TRBV11-2 and TRBJ1-2, with D maybe TRBD1 (5 bases). The germline gives CDR1 SGHAT, CDR2 FQNNGV. The length of the CDR3 is 16 residues. Trimming pared 1 base from V and 3 bases from J, leaving 15 bases between. The CDR3 loop is CASSLAATAGDYGYTF. CDR3 coding DNA: TGTGCCAGCAGCTTAGCTGCCACGGCGGGGGACTATGGCTACACCTTC.

The chain employs TRBV4-3 and TRBJ1-6; tentative D call: TRBD1 (5 bases). This CDR3 has 13 residues. The germline gives CDR1 LGHNA, CDR2 YSLEER. V lost 0 bases and J lost 14, with 11 bases in between. In DNA form, the CDR3 reads TGCGCCAGCAGCCAAGATAGGCTAGGGGCCCTCCACTTT. It yields the protein CASSQDRLGALHF.

CDR3 DNA sequence: TGCGCCAGCAGCCGGCCCCTGGGGGGGGAGCAGTACTTC. It is translated as CASSRPLGGEQYF. The chain combines TRBV4-1 with TRBJ2-5; TRBD2 matches 7 bases. The CDR3 consists of 13 residues. Germline V gene lookup returns CDR1 MGHRA and CDR2 YSYEKL. Trimming at V came to 4 bases and at J to 11 bases, leaving 10 bases not matched to a gene.

The chain combines TRBV28 with TRBJ1-5; D remains unclear. The germline V gene encodes CDR1 MDHEN and CDR2 SYDVKM. CDR3 length equals 11 residues. Trimming removed 3 bases from V and 9 bases from J, with 6 bases in between. The CDR3 nucleotides read TGTGCCAGCAGTTTCGGGTGGCCCCAGCATTTT. Translated: CASSFGWPQHF.

The V call is TRBV7-2, the J call TRBJ1-6, with TRBD1 matching 7 bases. The germline CDR1 and CDR2 sequences are SGHTA and FQGNSA. CDR3 length: 15 amino acids. V lost 4 bases, J lost 1 base, and 1 base stayed unmatched. CDR3 DNA sequence: TGTGCCAGCAGCTGGGACAGTTCCTATAATTCACCCCTCCACTTT. This gives the protein CASSWDSSYNSPLHF.

This chain connects TRBV7-9 to TRBJ2-1; no reliable D call. Germline V gives CDR1 SEHNR, CDR2 FQNEAQ (reference sequence). With 1 base removed from V and 10 bases from J, the gap between germline ends came to 11 bases. The CDR3 extends over 13 amino acids. Here the CDR3 DNA reads TGTGCCAGCAGCTTAGGGATCGGCGGCGAGCAGTTCTTC. This sequence encodes CASSLGIGGEQFF.

The chain recombines TRBV5-1 with TRBJ1-1, with 7 bases that match TRBD1. The J segment lost 1 base and the V segment lost 3 bases, leaving 0 bases of the junction unmatched. Germline assignment: CDR1 SGHRS and CDR2 YFSETQ. The CDR3 has 13 residues. The chain's CDR3 is CASSWDRNTEAFF. For the CDR3, the DNA is TGCGCCAGCAGCTGGGACAGGAACACTGAAGCTTTCTTT.

The table lists this clone with a count of one. The rearrangement joins TRBV6-5 to TRBJ1-2; possible D gene TRBD1, 5 bases. From germline, CDR1 is MNHEY and CDR2 SVGAGI. The CDR3 extends over 12 amino acids. V gave up 5 bases and J gave up 4 bases, with 8 bases separating them. The CDR3 here is CASSNQGYGYTF. In DNA, the CDR3 is TGTGCCAGCAGTAACCAGGGCTATGGCTACACCTTC.

The V gene is TRBV28, the J gene TRBJ2-3, with D hard to call. The V gene lost 5 bases and the J gene lost 1 base, with 10 bases spanning the gap. The germline CDR1 and CDR2 sequences are MDHEN and SYDVKM. There are 14 residues in the CDR3. CDR3 in amino acids: CASSLSEGTDTQYF. The CDR3 coding sequence is TGTGCCAGCAGTCTATCTGAGGGCACAGATACGCAGTATTTT.

The sample holds a few counts of this clone. The chain joins TRBV11-1 to TRBJ2-3; D not certain. Germline CDR1 is SGHAT and CDR2 is FQDESV (reference sequence). This CDR3 comprises 18 residues. Trimming took off 1 base at V and 0 bases at J, with 17 bases between the two ends. The CDR3 DNA is TGTGCCAGCAGCTTAGTGGGCAGAACAGATTCTAGCACAGATACGCAGTATTTT. Translation: CASSLVGRTDSSTDTQYF.

This clone was picked up one time. This chain joins TRBV5-1 and TRBJ1-4; D is possibly TRBD1 (6 bases). Looked up from germline, CDR1 is SGHRS and CDR2 is YFSETQ. Trimming shortened V by 4 bases and J by 3 bases, and 13 bases separated the two germline ends. The CDR3 runs 15 residues. CDR3 amino acids: CASSTGGQPNEKLFF. DNA of the CDR3: TGCGCCAGCAGCACTGGAGGACAGCCTAATGAAAAACTGTTTTTT.

The V gene is TRBV5-5, the J gene TRBJ2-7; 8 bases align to TRBD1. The V and J ends lost 4 bases and 0 bases, in that order; junction bases with no gene match: 6. The CDR3 totals 15 residues. Germline V gene lookup returns CDR1 SGHKS and CDR2 YYEKEE (reference sequence). The CDR3 protein is CASSVTGGSSYEQYF. The CDR3 nucleotides are TGTGCCAGCAGCGTTACAGGGGGAAGCTCCTACGAGCAGTACTTC.

The chain joins TRBV20-1 to TRBJ2-7; D is possibly TRBD1 (6 bases). The germline V gene has CDR1 DFQATT and CDR2 SNEGSKA (reference sequence). The CDR3 runs to 11 residues. Written as DNA, the CDR3 is TGCAGCACGGACAGATCCTACGAGCAGTACTTC. Amino acid sequence: CSTDRSYEQYF.

The gene calls are TRBV5-8 and TRBJ1-1; no definite D call. This CDR3 region has 15 residues. CDR1 SGHTS and CDR2 YDEGEE come from the germline V gene. Trimming stripped 0 bases from V and 5 bases from J, with 14 bases between. This CDR3 reads CASSLAPREWTEAFF. DNA for the CDR3: TGTGCCAGCAGCTTGGCGCCACGGGAGTGGACTGAAGCTTTCTTT.

This sequence joins TRBV28 and TRBJ2-4; TRBD1 aligns across 9 bases. V shed 2 bases and J 11 bases; nucleotides not matched to a gene: 7. The CDR3 consists of 14 residues. Germline loops: CDR1 MDHEN, CDR2 SYDVKM. Here the CDR3 reads CASSLGDRAEVQYF. CDR3 sequence (DNA): TGTGCCAGCAGTTTAGGGGACAGGGCCGAGGTTCAGTACTTC.

The chain uses TRBV27 and TRBJ2-7, with a possible D match to TRBD2 (7 bases). There are 15 residues in the CDR3. Trimming took off 2 bases at V and 2 bases at J, with 13 bases between the two ends. From germline, CDR1 is MNHEY and CDR2 SMNVEV (reference sequence). The chain's CDR3 is CASSLGGAAPYEQYF. The CDR3 DNA reads as TGTGCCAGCAGTTTAGGGGGGGCGGCCCCCTACGAGCAGTACTTC.

This chain links TRBV6-1 with TRBJ2-6; D not certain. This CDR3 has 15 amino acids. Germline CDR1 and CDR2: MNHNS and SASEGT. V was clipped by 6 bases and J by 0 bases, with 9 bases between them. The CDR3 DNA sequence: TGTGCCAGCAGGGGTGCTAGCTCTGGGGCCAACGTCCTGACTTTC. Translated: CASRGASSGANVLTF.

The chain is built from TRBV28 and TRBJ2-1; 7 nucleotides match TRBD1. The CDR3 spans 15 residues. CDR1 MDHEN and CDR2 SYDVKM come from the germline V gene. The trim removed 5 bases at V and 5 bases at J, leaving 9 bases unmatched. CDR3 residues: CASSPGTVSNNEQFF. The CDR3 DNA reads TGTGCCAGCAGTCCCGGGACAGTTTCAAACAATGAGCAGTTCTTC.

V gene TRBV2 combines with J gene TRBJ1-5, with D tentatively TRBD1 (6 bases). Trimming shortened V by 6 bases and J by 6 bases, and 18 bases separated the two germline ends. Germline assignment: CDR1 SNHLY and CDR2 FYNNEI. The CDR3 loop spans 15 amino acids. The CDR3 DNA is TGTGCCAGCAGCGCCTCGATGGGGGCCGGTCAGCCCCAGCATTTT. Residues: CASSASMGAGQPQHF. The entire variable domain, with the rest obtained from reference TRBV2 and TRBJ1-5, is as follows: EPEVTQTPSHQVTQMGQEVILRCVPISNHLYFYWYRQILGQKVEFLVSFYNNEISEKSEIFDDQFSVERPDGSNFTLKIRSTKLEDSAMYFCASSASMGAGQPQHFGDGTRLSIL.

This clone was recorded only once. V and J are TRBV4-3 and TRBJ2-5; 8 nucleotides align to TRBD2. This CDR3 contains 15 residues. J lost 4 bases, V lost 3 bases, and 7 bases had no gene match. Germline V gene sequence: CDR1 LGHNA, CDR2 YSLEER. Here the CDR3 reads CASSQAGTRPETQYF. The CDR3 DNA reads as TGCGCCAGCAGCCAGGCTGGGACTAGGCCAGAGACCCAGTACTTC.

This clone occurred once. This sequence joins TRBV30 and TRBJ2-3, with a tentative D call TRBD2 (5 bases). Trimming pared 7 bases from V and 0 bases from J, leaving 14 bases between. Germline V gene lookup returns CDR1 GTSNPN and CDR2 SVGIG (reference sequence). The CDR3 is 14 residues long. The DNA of the CDR3 is TGTGCCTCCGCACGGGCTAGCAGCACAGATACGCAGTATTTT. Protein sequence: CASARASSTDTQYF.

The chain couples TRBV15 to TRBJ2-1; TRBD1 might be the D (6 bases). Between the trimmed V and J ends, which lost 3 bases and 7 bases, there was a span of 16 bases. Germline V lookup: CDR1 LNHNV, CDR2 YYDKDF (reference sequence). The CDR3 has 15 residues. The CDR3 loop reads CATSSEPGTTNEQFF. The DNA for the CDR3 is TGTGCCACCAGCAGCGAACCCGGGACAACAAATGAGCAGTTCTTC.

The J gene is TRBJ1-6, the V gene TRBV15; maybe TRBD1 (6 bases). The germline V gene has CDR1 LNHNV and CDR2 YYDKDF (reference sequence). The ends were cut back, 0 bases at V and 4 bases at J, with 10 bases in the middle. The CDR3 extends over 16 amino acids. CDR3 nucleotides: TGTGCCACCAGCAGAGATAAAGGACAGTATAATTCACCCCTCCACTTT. This gives the protein CATSRDKGQYNSPLHF.

The CDR3 bases are TGCAGCGTTGAAGATCTCCGGGGGGTGGGCGCTTTCTTT. Protein sequence: CSVEDLRGVGAFF. The chain combines TRBV29-1 with TRBJ1-1; the D gene is possibly TRBD1 (5 bases). In germline, CDR1 is SQVTM, CDR2 ANQGSEA. This CDR3 contains 13 residues. V lost 0 bases and J lost 11, with 16 bases in between.

This chain connects TRBV28 to TRBJ2-2; TRBD2 agrees at 7 bases. Germline V lookup: CDR1 MDHEN, CDR2 SYDVKM. This CDR3 is built from 18 residues. The junction had 18 bases not matched to a gene; V was cut back by 6 bases and J by 5 bases. CDR3 nucleotide sequence: TGTGCCAGCAGCCCGGCTAGCGGCGTAACTGGAATAACCGGGGAGCTGTTTTTT. Translated: CASSPASGVTGITGELFF.

This rearrangement joins TRBV7-6 to TRBJ1-6; D is uncertain. Trimming removed 1 base from V and 3 bases from J, with 10 bases in between. CDR1 and CDR2 from the germline V gene are SGHVS and FNYEAQ. The CDR3 has 16 amino acids. The chain's CDR3 is CASSLELGNYNSPLHF. The DNA of the CDR3 is TGTGCCAGCAGCTTAGAACTAGGGAACTATAATTCACCCCTCCACTTT. Full variable domain (remainder filled in from reference TRBV7-6 and TRBJ1-6): GAGVSQSPRYKVTKRGQDVALRCDPISGHVSLYWYRQALGQGPEFLTYFNYEAQQDKSGLPNDRFSAERPEGSISTLTIQRTEQRDSAMYRCASSLELGNYNSPLHFGNGTRLTVT.

Comments on this clone: Distinct nucleotide sequences in the sample also encode this CDR3. The chain has TRBV19 and TRBJ2-7, with 9 bases that match TRBD1. V lost 1 base to trimming and J lost 2 bases; unmatched junction nucleotides: 0. Per germline, CDR1 LNHDA and CDR2 SQIVND (reference sequence). CDR3 size: 14 residues. The CDR3: CASSIGQGAYEQYF. CDR3 in DNA: TGTGCCAGTAGTATAGGACAGGGGGCCTACGAGCAGTACTTC.